The 25 T cell receptor beta chains below come from one sample, sequenced in a study of cytomegalovirus exposure and HLA in healthy donors. The method was immunoSEQ multiplex PCR; TCRdb's version includes in-frame clones alone and lacks a portion of them. The sample carries hundreds of thousands of clones, 70% to 90% recorded once. Source material: PBMCs. The receptors stem from a woman aged 18-30 years in good health and CMV-seronegative.

V is TRBV6-6 and J is TRBJ1-1; no firm D call. Germline V gene sequence: CDR1 MNHNY, CDR2 SVGAGI (reference sequence). Trimming took 0 bases from V and 1 from J, leaving 6 bases between them. The CDR3 is 14 amino acids. This CDR3 is CASSYSAPNTEAFF. The CDR3 coding sequence is TGTGCCAGCAGTTACTCGGCACCGAACACTGAAGCTTTCTTT.

A single count supports this clone. J is TRBJ2-3 and V is TRBV28; TRBD1 aligns across 9 bases. CDR1 is MDHEN, CDR2 SYDVKM, per germline. V trimming: 6 bases; J trimming: 0 bases; junction bases outside the gene matches: 4. The CDR3 has 15 residues. The CDR3: CASSWDRESTDTQYF. CDR3 coding DNA: TGTGCCAGCAGCTGGGACAGGGAAAGCACAGATACGCAGTATTTT.

This clone has only one observation. V usage is TRBV4-1 and J usage is TRBJ2-4, with a tentative D call TRBD1 (6 bases). This CDR3 region has 15 residues. V lost 2 bases to trimming and J lost 8 bases, with 16 bases between them. Germline V lookup: CDR1 MGHRA, CDR2 YSYEKL. The CDR3 nucleotides read TGCGCCAGCAGCCAAATCAGGGGCACGGGATACATTCAGTACTTC. Amino acids: CASSQIRGTGYIQYF.

The V gene is TRBV28, the J gene TRBJ2-7; D is possibly TRBD2 (6 bases). The germline V gene has CDR1 MDHEN and CDR2 SYDVKM. The CDR3 contains 15 residues. V shed 0 bases and J shed 2 bases, with 11 bases lying between them. The CDR3 sequence: CASSLWGGATYEQYF. In DNA form, the CDR3 reads TGTGCCAGCAGTTTATGGGGGGGTGCAACCTACGAGCAGTACTTC.

This chain links TRBV28 with TRBJ2-1; TRBD2 matches at 7 bases. In germline, CDR1 is MDHEN, CDR2 SYDVKM. The J segment lost 0 bases and the V segment lost 10 bases, leaving 9 bases of the junction unmatched. CDR3 length: 15 residues. In DNA, the CDR3 is TGTGCCACCACTTCCCGGGGGGTCTCCTACAATGAGCAGTTCTTC. Its translation: CATTSRGVSYNEQFF.

The chain is built from TRBV13 and TRBJ2-5; D is uncertain. In germline, CDR1 is PRHDT, CDR2 FYEKMQ (reference sequence). The CDR3 loop spans 12 amino acids. V was shortened by 2 bases and J by 5 bases, with 6 bases between the two germline ends. This chain's CDR3 is CASSLISETQYF. The CDR3 DNA reads as TGTGCCAGCAGCTTAATTAGTGAGACCCAGTACTTC.

The rearrangement uses TRBV28 and TRBJ2-1, with 7 bases matching TRBD2. The CDR3 sequence is 14 residues long. CDR1 is MDHEN and CDR2 is SYDVKM in the germline V gene. V lost 6 bases, J lost 4 bases, and 6 bases stayed unmatched. The CDR3 region is CASSPGLSYNEQFF. In DNA, the CDR3 is TGTGCCAGCAGCCCGGGACTATCTTACAATGAGCAGTTCTTC.

This sequence joins TRBV19 and TRBJ1-5; D unresolved. The germline V gene encodes CDR1 LNHDA and CDR2 SQIVND (reference sequence). The CDR3 sequence is 12 residues long. With 10 bases removed from V and 2 bases from J, the gap between germline ends came to 9 bases. The CDR3 coding sequence is TGTGCCACGGAGAGCCGCAATCAGCCCCAGCATTTT. It yields the protein CATESRNQPQHF.

The J gene is TRBJ1-5, the V gene TRBV10-2, with D hard to call. CDR3 length: 13 amino acids. The V end was cut by 4 bases, the J end by 4 bases, with 8 bases between. Germline V gives CDR1 WSHSY, CDR2 SAAADI. The CDR3 here is CASSGADNQPQHF. In nucleotides, the CDR3 is TGCGCCAGCAGTGGGGCAGATAATCAGCCCCAGCATTTT.

This clone came up once. The rearrangement joins TRBV4-1 to TRBJ2-5; D possibly corresponds to TRBD1 (6 bases). Germline assignment: CDR1 MGHRA and CDR2 YSYEKL. This CDR3 is built from 14 residues. Trimming removed 4 bases at V and 5 bases at J, with 14 bases between. The CDR3 nucleotides are TGCGCCAGCAGCCCGATCTCTAGGGGGGAGACCCAGTACTTC. This gives the protein CASSPISRGETQYF.

The chain employs TRBV9 and TRBJ2-7; 8 positions agree with TRBD2. Germline CDR1 is SGDLS and CDR2 is YYNGEE. The CDR3 contains 17 residues. Germline trimming cut 0 bases from V and 0 bases from J; bases unmatched to any gene: 8. CDR3 in DNA: TGTGCCAGCAGCGTAGACCACCGGGAGGGCCCCTCCTACGAGCAGTACTTC. It codes for CASSVDHREGPSYEQYF.

As DNA, the CDR3 is TGTGCCGGACAGAGACAGGGGGAGCACTACGAGCAGTACTTC. This sequence encodes CAGQRQGEHYEQYF. V usage is TRBV2 and J usage is TRBJ2-7; 9 nucleotides align to TRBD1. The germline V gene encodes CDR1 SNHLY and CDR2 FYNNEI. This CDR3 contains 14 residues. The trim removed 11 bases at V and 3 bases at J, leaving 11 bases unmatched.

CDR3: CASRAGVSNQPQHF. The DNA for the CDR3 is TGTGCCAGCAGGGCAGGGGTCAGCAATCAGCCCCAGCATTTT. The gene calls are TRBV28 and TRBJ1-5; D might be TRBD1 (6 bases). In germline, CDR1 is MDHEN, CDR2 SYDVKM. The V end was cut by 6 bases, the J end by 1 base, with 10 bases between. The CDR3 length is 14 residues.

The chain links TRBV2 to TRBJ1-2, with D tentatively TRBD1 (5 bases). This CDR3 contains 15 residues. CDR1 and CDR2 (germline): SNHLY, FYNNEI. The V end lost 2 bases, the J end lost 5 bases, and 15 bases lay between the germline ends. The CDR3 region has the DNA TGTGCCAGCAGTGAATCTAGGCAGGGATCATATGGCTACACCTTC. Translation: CASSESRQGSYGYTF.

V gene TRBV2 combines with J gene TRBJ2-7; maybe TRBD1 (6 bases). Trimming removed 6 bases at V and 3 bases at J, with 9 bases between. From germline, CDR1 is SNHLY and CDR2 FYNNEI. There are 12 residues in the CDR3. CDR3 in amino acids: CASSGQNYEQYF. The CDR3 nucleotides are TGTGCCAGCAGCGGACAGAACTACGAGCAGTACTTC.

V and J are TRBV5-4 and TRBJ1-3; D is ambiguous. CDR1 and CDR2 from the germline V gene are SGHNT and YYREEE (reference sequence). Trimming cost V 0 bases and J 0 bases, with 4 bases left between them. The CDR3 totals 14 residues. CDR3 coding DNA: TGTGCCAGCAGCTTGGGGAGCTCTGGAAACACCATATATTTT. Protein sequence: CASSLGSSGNTIYF.

The chain links TRBV4-2 to TRBJ2-7; 7 bases agree with TRBD2. From germline, CDR1 is LGHNA and CDR2 YNFKEQ. V lost 2 bases to trimming and J lost 1 base; unmatched junction nucleotides: 8. This CDR3 has 16 residues. CDR3 nucleotide sequence: TGTGCCAGCAGCCAAACGGGAGGCCATGGTTCCTACGAGCAGTACTTC. This sequence encodes CASSQTGGHGSYEQYF.

This clone was seen repeatedly, ten times or more. The chain links TRBV12-1 to TRBJ2-5; the listed D gene, TRBD2, was not tested against the DNA. TRBV12-1 is assigned pseudogene status. There are 14 residues in the CDR3. CDR3 loop: CASSPRDYQETQYF. The CDR3 DNA follows: TGTGCCAGCAGCCCGCGGGACTACCAAGAGACCCAGTACTTC.

The genes are TRBV28 and TRBJ2-4; TRBD1 matches 7 bases. The CDR3 runs 16 residues. The V and J ends lost 5 bases and 4 bases, in that order; junction bases with no gene match: 11. Germline V gives CDR1 MDHEN, CDR2 SYDVKM. This chain's CDR3 is CASSNPGQANKNIQYF. The CDR3 coding sequence is TGTGCCAGCAGTAACCCCGGACAGGCTAATAAAAACATTCAGTACTTC.

The J gene is TRBJ2-1, the V gene TRBV20-1; TRBD2 might be the D (6 bases). The ends were cut back, 8 bases at V and 4 bases at J, with 9 bases in the middle. Germline CDR1 is DFQATT and CDR2 is SNEGSKA (reference sequence). The CDR3 runs 11 residues. The chain's CDR3 is CSPRGYNEQFF. CDR3 nucleotide sequence: TGCAGTCCCCGGGGGTACAATGAGCAGTTCTTC.

This clone was seen once. Mismatch with germline at one junction end may stem from a read error. The chain combines TRBV7-2 with TRBJ1-5, with D possibly TRBD1 on 6 matching bases. CDR1 and CDR2 (germline): SGHTA, FQGNSA. The CDR3 is 15 amino acids. The CDR3: CASSSQGISYQPQHF. CDR3 DNA sequence: TGTGCCAGCAGCTCCCAGGGGATTAGCTATCAGCCCCAGCATTTT.

This clone was seen a few times. The V gene is TRBV27, the J gene TRBJ2-7, with D perhaps matching TRBD1 (6 bases). The CDR3 covers 15 residues. Germline V gene lookup returns CDR1 MNHEY and CDR2 SMNVEV (reference sequence). V was pared by 2 bases and J by 2 bases, with 13 bases between. Here the CDR3 reads CASSLIGQRPYEQYF. The CDR3, as DNA: TGTGCCAGCAGTTTAATAGGACAGAGGCCCTACGAGCAGTACTTC.

This clone has a handful of counts. The CDR3 spells CASSLGVPGRAFF. In DNA, the CDR3 is TGCGCCAGCAGCTTGGGGGTACCGGGGAGAGCTTTCTTT. The gene calls are TRBV5-1 and TRBJ1-1, with no clear D. The CDR3 is made up of 13 amino acids. Trimming removed 0 bases at V and 10 bases at J, with 13 bases between. Germline CDR1 and CDR2: SGHRS and YFSETQ.

The V gene is TRBV6-5, the J gene TRBJ2-7, with D tentatively TRBD1 (6 bases). Trimming took 8 bases from V and 5 from J, leaving 16 bases between them. This CDR3 spans 13 amino acids. Germline CDR1 MNHEY, CDR2 SVGAGI. CDR3 sequence reads: CASGPGQRDEQYF. The CDR3 region has the DNA TGTGCCAGCGGTCCGGGACAACGAGACGAGCAGTACTTC.

The chain has TRBV27 and TRBJ2-5, with TRBD1 matching over 7 bases. The junction had 13 bases not matched to a gene; V was cut back by 4 bases and J by 5 bases. The CDR3 contains 16 residues. Per the germline V gene, CDR1 is MNHEY and CDR2 is SMNVEV (reference sequence). CDR3 in amino acids: CASSSRRDSLLETQYF. In nucleotides, the CDR3 is TGTGCCAGCAGTTCTAGACGGGACAGTCTACTTGAGACCCAGTACTTC.